Shown below are 2 T cell receptor beta chains from a single sample sequenced in a study of beta chain features in type 1 diabetes. Expressed TCRB transcripts got sequenced, as all isolated RNA was reverse transcribed. The repertoire was sequenced with immunoSEQ multiplex PCR; TCRdb's copy has only in-frame clones and lacks some. The data show about 450,000 clones, 11% seen once. Material: naive CD4+ T cells from blood. These receptors were obtained from a young woman in good health.

The chain employs TRBV12-5 and TRBJ1-2; TRBD1 aligns across 8 bases. V dropped 6 bases and J dropped 4; count of bases not matched to a gene: 7. This CDR3 is built from 14 residues. Germline CDR1 is LGHNT and CDR2 is FRNRAP. The CDR3 sequence: CASGPEDRGYGYTF. DNA for the CDR3: TGTGCTAGTGGACCAGAAGACAGGGGCTATGGCTACACCTTC.

This chain uses TRBV20-1 with TRBJ2-5; D remains ambiguous. Germline CDR1 and CDR2: DFQATT and SNEGSKA (reference sequence). Trimming shortened V by 3 bases and J by 2 bases, and 4 bases separated the two germline ends. The length of the CDR3 is 11 residues. The CDR3 region has the DNA TGCAGTGCTAGGCGTCAAGAGACCCAGTACTTC. Translating gives CSARRQETQYF.